The rows below give T cell receptor beta chains drawn from one sample of a study of human T cells and chemical hapten exposure. Via MiXCR, TCRdb re-called the RACE reads, giving one row per CDR3 protein. The sample has around 120,000 distinct CDR3 sequences; approximately 11% are singletons. This sample comprised whole blood, obtained in connection with sensitization to the hapten diphenylcyclopropenone (DPC). All receptors come from a woman between 40 and 55 years old with alopecia areata. Some clones in this sample may be carry-over from other donors' samples. CDR3s leave out the opening cysteine and the closing phenylalanine or tryptophan.

V	J	CDR3
TRBV29-1	TRBJ2-5	SVTPGGGETQY
TRBV29-1	TRBJ2-2	SAPIGAGELF
TRBV6-2/TRBV6-3	TRBJ2-7	ASRTSGSLGEQY
TRBV10-2	TRBJ2-3	ASSEGYTQY
TRBV7-9	TRBJ2-3	ASSSLVGGLAGTDTQY
TRBV20-1	TRBJ1-2	SAAGRGNYGYT
TRBV11-2	TRBJ1-1	ASSLGAASGAF
TRBV5-6	TRBJ2-7	ASSSWGLAGVYEQY
TRBV6-2/TRBV6-3	TRBJ1-1	ASKQGNTEAF
TRBV14	TRBJ2-1	ASSPLGGGNEQF
TRBV7-9	TRBJ1-1	ASSLALVTGEAF
TRBV29-1	TRBJ1-1	SAVAKRGTEAF
TRBV6-1	TRBJ1-2	ASTKRFSEVSGYT
TRBV6-1	TRBJ1-4	ASSEGGRGLGEKLF
TRBV6-2/TRBV6-3	TRBJ1-5	ASKTGYSNQPQH
TRBV27	TRBJ2-1	ASSLSWASALNEQF
TRBV7-2	TRBJ2-3	ASSLSGVVRQGGTDTQY
TRBV7-2	TRBJ1-5	ASSLVGDGNQPQL
TRBV2	TRBJ1-5	ASRGQRLSNQPQH
TRBV7-8	TRBJ1-1	ASSFYKGTEAF
TRBV11-1	TRBJ2-7	ASSPRDRAHEQY
TRBV7-2	TRBJ2-1	ASSLAVRSYNEQF
TRBV11-1	TRBJ1-4	ASSYSAGGGAPKTATNEKLF
TRBV11-3	TRBJ2-3	ATPRAGVPDTQY
TRBV7-9	TRBJ2-7	ASSLVRGFVDEQY
TRBV7-2	TRBJ2-3	ASSSRGGYTDTQY
TRBV29-1	TRBJ2-7	SVQQGLSSYEQY
TRBV12-3/TRBV12-4	TRBJ2-5	ASSRRRQRSETQY
TRBV7-2	TRBJ2-7	ASSSRDRNEQY
TRBV24-1	TRBJ2-3	ATSDRGQGGTDTQY
TRBV9	TRBJ1-2	ASSVEAAANYGYT
TRBV3-1	TRBJ2-2	ASSQLRPGLAGGRNTGELF
TRBV18	TRBJ1-1	ASSPAGQTNTEAF
TRBV20-1	TRBJ1-1	SARAWGQGSTEAF
TRBV27	TRBJ1-1	ASTVRPNTEAF
TRBV7-2	TRBJ1-3	ASSPPGHLSGNTIY
TRBV11-3	TRBJ1-4	ASSAAGTNEKLF
TRBV7-2	TRBJ1-3	ASSLRGSPGNTIY
TRBV5-1	TRBJ2-1	ASSLVPSGLAGYNEQF
TRBV6-2/TRBV6-3	TRBJ1-5	ASTDAGLGQPQH
TRBV20-1	TRBJ2-1	SARQGSGSSYNEQF
TRBV10-3	TRBJ1-1	AISESTGLEAF
TRBV29-1	TRBJ2-1	SDLGQGAYNEQF